This TCR beta chain was recorded in a study of T-cell memory formation after mild COVID-19. This clonotype was detected ten times or more. The antigen is unknown. This CDR3 has 14 residues. In germline, CDR1 is LNHDA, CDR2 SQIVND (reference sequence). V lost 2 bases to trimming and J lost 1 base, with 8 bases between them. Findings and caveats of the study: Specificity for SARS-CoV-2 was not confirmed among the second-wave clones peaking on day 37. Among clones contracting day 15 to 85, CD4/CD8 was balanced, whereas later expanders leaned CD4+.

From 5'RACE with constant-segment primers came TCR alpha and TCR beta cDNA libraries that carried sample barcodes and UMIs. TCRdb processed the 5' RACE reads anew with MiXCR; each CDR3 protein has one entry. Seen here are 300,000 to 400,000 distinct CDR3 sequences, approximately 29% observed once, and the top ten hold around an eighth. This chain uses TRBV19 with TRBJ1-1, with a weak D call TRBD1 (5 bases). The receptor was isolated from an adult woman who had mild COVID-19 (a few samples of this study predate the infection). Cell type and time point are not known. What was sequenced was PBMCs or a T cell subset sorted from them (not recorded which). The CDR3 bases are TGTGCCAGTAGTATACTCCAGGGGAACACTGAAGCTTTCTTT. Its protein product is CASSILQGNTEAFF.